These 9 T cell receptor beta chains came from one sample sequenced in a study of blood T cell repertoires in COVID-19 (dated by TCRdb to 2020 to 2021). Libraries were prepared through the immunoSEQ multiplex PCR assay. TCRdb retrieved this table from immuneACCESS and kept in-frame rearrangements only. Not all clones are present; in checked studies, unresolved V genes account for under half, and no reason is known for the remainder. Recorded for this sample are approximately 100,000 clones; more than 85% of them occurred a single time. Approximately 20% of the sample rests with the top ten. Material: peripheral blood. The receptors stem from a human donor with acute or convalescent COVID-19. The donor label of this sample is uncertain.

In regard to this clone: This sample also contains other DNA sequences that code for the same CDR3. The chain couples TRBV7-2 to TRBJ2-7; TRBD1 is a possible D gene (6 bases). The germline V and J ends were trimmed by 1 base and 3 bases, with 10 bases remaining between them. Looked up from germline, CDR1 is SGHTA and CDR2 is FQGNSA. The CDR3 spans 14 residues. The CDR3: CASSLGGGFYEQYF. The CDR3 DNA reads TGTGCCAGCAGCTTAGGAGGGGGTTTCTACGAGCAGTACTTC. Supplemented by reference TRBV7-2 and TRBJ2-7, the full variable domain reads GAGVSQSPSNKVTEKGKDVELRCDPISGHTALYWYRQSLGQGLEFLIYFQGNSAPDKSGLPSDRFSAERTGGSVSTLTIQRTQQEDSAVYLCASSLGGGFYEQYFGPGTRLTVT.

This chain uses TRBV10-3 with TRBJ1-1; D may be TRBD1 (5 bases). CDR3 size: 16 residues. Between the trimmed V and J ends, which lost 4 bases and 5 bases, there was a span of 20 bases. CDR1 ENHRY and CDR2 SYGVKD come from the germline V gene. CDR3 sequence reads: CAISGGRENLKTEAFF. For the CDR3, the DNA is TGTGCCATCAGTGGGGGCAGGGAAAACCTCAAAACTGAAGCTTTCTTT.

In DNA, the CDR3 is TGTGCCAGTGCTCTTGGACAGGGCTACAATCAGCCCCAGCATTTT. It translates to CASALGQGYNQPQHF. The chain combines TRBV6-5 with TRBJ1-5; 8 nucleotides agree with TRBD1. CDR1 MNHEY and CDR2 SVGAGI come from the germline V gene. Trimming cost V 9 bases and J 3 bases; bases outside gene matches: 10. The CDR3 extends over 15 amino acids.

This chain uses TRBV5-1 with TRBJ2-5; 7 bases align to TRBD2. The V gene end was trimmed by 5 bases and the J gene end by 5 bases; junction bases not matched to a gene: 9. CDR1 SGHRS and CDR2 YFSETQ come from the germline V gene. The CDR3 runs to 14 residues. The CDR3 sequence: CASRVAGEGETQYF. As DNA, the CDR3 is TGCGCCAGCAGGGTTGCGGGGGAAGGGGAGACCCAGTACTTC.

DNA for the CDR3: TGCGCCAGCAGAGAGGGACAGGGGGGCTATGGCTACACCTTC. It specifies CASREGQGGYGYTF. V and J are TRBV5-1 and TRBJ1-2; 11 bases agree with TRBD1. Trimming took 5 bases from V and 4 from J; bases not matched to a gene: 4. The CDR3 covers 14 residues. The V gene's germline CDR1 is SGHRS and CDR2 YFSETQ.

The rearrangement links TRBV7-9 to TRBJ2-2, with 9 bases matching TRBD1. The CDR3 consists of 18 residues. The V segment lost 5 bases and the J segment 4 bases; nucleotides outside the gene matches: 14. CDR1 and CDR2 (germline): SEHNR, FQNEAQ (reference sequence). The chain's CDR3 is CASSPTQSGDRVTGELFF. CDR3 nucleotide sequence: TGTGCCAGCAGCCCCACCCAAAGCGGGGACAGGGTCACCGGGGAGCTGTTTTTT.

The CDR3 sequence: CASSKTGTGRLGTQYF. As DNA, the CDR3 is TGTGCCAGTAGTAAAACCGGGACAGGGCGTTTAGGTACGCAGTATTTT. The chain recombines TRBV19 with TRBJ2-3; 9 bases fit TRBD1. The length of the CDR3 is 16 residues. Germline values: CDR1 LNHDA, CDR2 SQIVND (reference sequence). V lost 4 bases, J lost 8 bases, and 13 bases stayed unmatched.

This chain joins TRBV19 and TRBJ1-1; perhaps TRBD1 as D (6 bases). With 4 bases removed from V and 4 bases from J, the gap between germline ends came to 13 bases. Germline lookup yields CDR1 LNHDA and CDR2 SQIVND (reference sequence). The CDR3 consists of 14 residues. The CDR3 reads CASSTQGSRTEAFF. DNA for the CDR3: TGTGCCAGTAGTACCCAGGGGTCGCGCACTGAAGCTTTCTTT.

The V and J genes are TRBV19 and TRBJ2-1; 10 positions match TRBD2. V gave up 6 bases and J gave up 1 base; unmatched junction bases: 6. Germline loops: CDR1 LNHDA, CDR2 SQIVND (reference sequence). The CDR3 consists of 16 residues. CDR3 in DNA: TGTGCCAGTAGGCGGTCTAGCGGGGGTTCCTACAATGAGCAGTTCTTC. Protein product: CASRRSSGGSYNEQFF.